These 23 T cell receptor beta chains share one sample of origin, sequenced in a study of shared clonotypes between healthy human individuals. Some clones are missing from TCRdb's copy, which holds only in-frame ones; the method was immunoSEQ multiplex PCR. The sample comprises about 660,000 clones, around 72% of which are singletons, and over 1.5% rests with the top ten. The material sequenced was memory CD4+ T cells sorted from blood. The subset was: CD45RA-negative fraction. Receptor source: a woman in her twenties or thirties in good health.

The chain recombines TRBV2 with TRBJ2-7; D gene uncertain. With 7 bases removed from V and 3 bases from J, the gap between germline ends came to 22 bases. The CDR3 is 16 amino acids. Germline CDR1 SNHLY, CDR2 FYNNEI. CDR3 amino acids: CASIDRPRVVFYEQYF. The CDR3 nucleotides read TGTGCCAGCATCGACCGCCCCCGCGTAGTTTTCTACGAGCAGTACTTC. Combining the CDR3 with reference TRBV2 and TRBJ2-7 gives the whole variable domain EPEVTQTPSHQVTQMGQEVILRCVPISNHLYFYWYRQILGQKVEFLVSFYNNEISEKSEIFDDQFSVERPDGSNFTLKIRSTKLEDSAMYFCASIDRPRVVFYEQYFGPGTRLTVT.

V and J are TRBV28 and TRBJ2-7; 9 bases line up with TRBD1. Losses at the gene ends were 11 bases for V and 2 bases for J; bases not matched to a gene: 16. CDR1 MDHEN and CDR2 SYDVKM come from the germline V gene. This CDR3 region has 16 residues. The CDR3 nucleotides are TGTGCCGGCTCCTCGGGACAGGGTGGTTTACCCTACGAGCAGTACTTC. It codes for CAGSSGQGGLPYEQYF.

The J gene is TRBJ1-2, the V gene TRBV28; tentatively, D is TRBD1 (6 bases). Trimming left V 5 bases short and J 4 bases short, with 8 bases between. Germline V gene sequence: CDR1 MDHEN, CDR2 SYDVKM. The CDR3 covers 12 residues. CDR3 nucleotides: TGTGCCAGCAGTGACAGGATCTATGGCTACACCTTC. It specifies CASSDRIYGYTF.

The CDR3 nucleotides read TGCGCCAGCAATTGGGGGCCGGCCGGGGAGGAGCAGTTCTTC. Its translation: CASNWGPAGEEQFF. V and J are TRBV5-1 and TRBJ2-1, with a tentative D call TRBD1 (6 bases). CDR1 and CDR2 from the germline V gene are SGHRS and YFSETQ. The CDR3 runs 14 residues. V was cut by 6 bases and J by 10 bases, with 20 bases left in between.

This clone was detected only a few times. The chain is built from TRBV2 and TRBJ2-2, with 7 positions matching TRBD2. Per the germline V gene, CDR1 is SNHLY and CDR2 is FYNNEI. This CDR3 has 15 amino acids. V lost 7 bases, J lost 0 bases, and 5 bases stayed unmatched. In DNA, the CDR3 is TGTGCCAGCACAGAGGGGACTACGAACACCGGGGAGCTGTTTTTT. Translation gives CASTEGTTNTGELFF.

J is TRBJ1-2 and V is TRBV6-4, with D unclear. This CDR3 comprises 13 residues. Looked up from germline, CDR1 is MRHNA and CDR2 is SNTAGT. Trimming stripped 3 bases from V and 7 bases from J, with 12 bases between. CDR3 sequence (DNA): TGTGCCAGCAGTGAGGTAGAGGGAAGTGGCTACACCTTC. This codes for CASSEVEGSGYTF.

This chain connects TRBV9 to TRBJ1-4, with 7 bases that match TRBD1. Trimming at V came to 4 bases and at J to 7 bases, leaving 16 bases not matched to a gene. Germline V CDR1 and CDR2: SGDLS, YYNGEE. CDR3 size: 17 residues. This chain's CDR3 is CASSLEGQWGSFEKLFF. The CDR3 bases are TGTGCCAGCAGCCTCGAGGGACAGTGGGGGAGTTTTGAAAAACTGTTTTTT.

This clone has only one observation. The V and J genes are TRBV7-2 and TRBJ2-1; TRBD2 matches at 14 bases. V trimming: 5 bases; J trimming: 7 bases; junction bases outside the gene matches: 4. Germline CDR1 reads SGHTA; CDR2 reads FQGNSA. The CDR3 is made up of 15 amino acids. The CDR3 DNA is TGTGCCAGCAGCACGGGACTAGCGGGAGTTAATGAGCAGTTCTTC. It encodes CASSTGLAGVNEQFF. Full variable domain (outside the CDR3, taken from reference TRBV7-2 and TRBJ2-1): GAGVSQSPSNKVTEKGKDVELRCDPISGHTALYWYRQSLGQGLEFLIYFQGNSAPDKSGLPSDRFSAERTGGSVSTLTIQRTQQEDSAVYLCASSTGLAGVNEQFFGPGTRLTVL.

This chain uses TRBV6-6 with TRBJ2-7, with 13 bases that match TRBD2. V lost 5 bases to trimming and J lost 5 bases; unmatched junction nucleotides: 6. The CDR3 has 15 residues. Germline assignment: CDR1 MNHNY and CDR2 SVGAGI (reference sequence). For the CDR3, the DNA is TGTGCCAGCAGTGAGACTAGCGGGAGGAGGAACGAGCAGTACTTC. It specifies CASSETSGRRNEQYF.

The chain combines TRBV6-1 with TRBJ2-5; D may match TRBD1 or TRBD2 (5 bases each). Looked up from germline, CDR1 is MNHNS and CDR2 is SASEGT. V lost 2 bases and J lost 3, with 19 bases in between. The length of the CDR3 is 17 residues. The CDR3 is CASSELRVTGLKETQYF. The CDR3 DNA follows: TGTGCCAGCAGTGAACTTCGGGTTACGGGGCTTAAAGAGACCCAGTACTTC.

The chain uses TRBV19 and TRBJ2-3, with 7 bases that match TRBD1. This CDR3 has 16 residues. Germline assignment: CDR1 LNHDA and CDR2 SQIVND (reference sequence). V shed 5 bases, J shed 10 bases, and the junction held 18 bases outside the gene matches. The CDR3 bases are TGTGCCAGTAGTTCTGGACAGGTCCCGGTTAATAGAGCGCAGTATTTT. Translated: CASSSGQVPVNRAQYF.

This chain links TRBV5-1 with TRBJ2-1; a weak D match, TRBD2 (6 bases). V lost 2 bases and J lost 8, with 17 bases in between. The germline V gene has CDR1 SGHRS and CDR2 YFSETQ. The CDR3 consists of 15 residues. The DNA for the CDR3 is TGCGCCAGCAGCTTCCGGGAACTAGCCTTCGATGAGCAGTTCTTC. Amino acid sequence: CASSFRELAFDEQFF. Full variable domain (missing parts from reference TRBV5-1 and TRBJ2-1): KAGVTQTPRYLIKTRGQQVTLSCSPISGHRSVSWYQQTPGQGLQFLFEYFSETQRNKGNFPGRFSGRQFSNSRSEMNVSTLELGDSALYLCASSFRELAFDEQFFGPGTRLTVL.

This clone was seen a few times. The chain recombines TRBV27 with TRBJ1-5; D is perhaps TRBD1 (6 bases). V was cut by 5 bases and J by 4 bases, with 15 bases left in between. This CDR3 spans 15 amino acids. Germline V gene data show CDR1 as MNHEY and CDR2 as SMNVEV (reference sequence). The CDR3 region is CASSTNRERNQPQHF. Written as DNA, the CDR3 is TGTGCCAGCAGTACTAACAGGGAGAGGAATCAGCCCCAGCATTTT.

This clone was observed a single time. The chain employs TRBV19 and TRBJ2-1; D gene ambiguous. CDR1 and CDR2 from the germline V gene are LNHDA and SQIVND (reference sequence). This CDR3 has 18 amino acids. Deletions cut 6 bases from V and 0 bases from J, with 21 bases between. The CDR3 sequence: CASSLRSGRTSSYNEQFF. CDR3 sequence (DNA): TGTGCCAGTAGCCTGCGGTCTGGTCGAACGAGCTCCTACAATGAGCAGTTCTTC.

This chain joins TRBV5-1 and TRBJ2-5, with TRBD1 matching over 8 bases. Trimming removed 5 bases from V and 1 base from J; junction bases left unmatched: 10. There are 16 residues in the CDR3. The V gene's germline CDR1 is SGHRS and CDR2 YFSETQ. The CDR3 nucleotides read TGCGCCAGCAGTAAGACAGGGGAAATCCCCCAAGAGACCCAGTACTTC. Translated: CASSKTGEIPQETQYF.

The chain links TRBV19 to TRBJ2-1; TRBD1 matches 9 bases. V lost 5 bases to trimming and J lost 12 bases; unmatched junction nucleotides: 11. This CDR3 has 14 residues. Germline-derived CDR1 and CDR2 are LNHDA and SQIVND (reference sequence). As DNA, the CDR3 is TGTGCCAGTAGTCAGGGACAGGGTATGAATCGGCAGTTCTTC. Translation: CASSQGQGMNRQFF. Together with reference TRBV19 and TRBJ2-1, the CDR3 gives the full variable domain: DGGITQSPKYLFRKEGQNVTLSCEQNLNHDAMYWYRQDPGQGLRLIYYSQIVNDFQKGDIAEGYSVSREKKESFPLTVTSAQKNPTAFYLCASSQGQGMNRQFFGPGTRLTVL.

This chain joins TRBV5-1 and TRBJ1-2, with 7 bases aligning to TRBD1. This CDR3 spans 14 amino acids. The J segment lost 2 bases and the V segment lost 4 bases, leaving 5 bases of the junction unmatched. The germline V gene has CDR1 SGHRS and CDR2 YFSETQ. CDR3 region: CASSPRGGNYGYTF. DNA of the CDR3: TGCGCCAGCAGCCCCAGGGGGGGGAACTATGGCTACACCTTC.

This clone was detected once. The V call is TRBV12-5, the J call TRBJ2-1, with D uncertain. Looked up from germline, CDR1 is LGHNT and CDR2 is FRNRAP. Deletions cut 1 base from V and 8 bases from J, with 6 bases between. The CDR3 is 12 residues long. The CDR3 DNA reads TGTGCTAGTGGTTTGGGAGATTATGAGCAGTTCTTC. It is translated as CASGLGDYEQFF.

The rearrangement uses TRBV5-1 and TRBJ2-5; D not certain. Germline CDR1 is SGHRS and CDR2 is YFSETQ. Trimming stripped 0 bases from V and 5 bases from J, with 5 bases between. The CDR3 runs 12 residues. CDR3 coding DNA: TGCGCCAGCAGCTTGGCCGCGGAGACCCAGTACTTC. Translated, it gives CASSLAAETQYF.

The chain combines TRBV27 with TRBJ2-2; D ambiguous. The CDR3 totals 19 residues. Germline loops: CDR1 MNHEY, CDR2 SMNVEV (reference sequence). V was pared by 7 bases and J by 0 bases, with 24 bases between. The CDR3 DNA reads TGTGCCAGCAAAGGTACCAAAGGCATCTTTGCTTCGAACACCGGGGAGCTGTTTTTT. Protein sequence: CASKGTKGIFASNTGELFF.

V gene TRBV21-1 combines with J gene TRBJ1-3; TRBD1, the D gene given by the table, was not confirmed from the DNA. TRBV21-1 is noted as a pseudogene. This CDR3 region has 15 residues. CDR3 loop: CASSKGDRGFDTIYF. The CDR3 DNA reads TGTGCCAGCAGCAAAGGGGACAGAGGATTTGACACCATATATTTT.

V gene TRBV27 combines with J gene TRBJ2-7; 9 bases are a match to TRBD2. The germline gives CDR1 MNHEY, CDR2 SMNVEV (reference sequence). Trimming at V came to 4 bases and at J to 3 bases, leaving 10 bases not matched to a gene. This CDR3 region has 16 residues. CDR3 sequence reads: CASSSSGVAGDYEQYF. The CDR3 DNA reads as TGTGCCAGCAGTTCCTCGGGGGTAGCGGGAGACTACGAGCAGTACTTC.

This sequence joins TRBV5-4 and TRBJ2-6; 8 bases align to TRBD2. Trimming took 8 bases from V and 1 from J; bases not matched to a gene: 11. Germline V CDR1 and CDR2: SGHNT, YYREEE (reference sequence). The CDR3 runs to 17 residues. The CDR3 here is CASQRGGFSSGANVLTF. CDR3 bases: TGTGCCAGTCAACGCGGGGGGTTCAGTTCTGGGGCCAACGTCCTGACTTTC.